What follows are 19 T cell receptor beta chains derived from one specimen sequenced in a study of T cell responses to AZD1222 COVID-19 vaccine. Some clones are missing from TCRdb's copy, which holds only in-frame ones; the method was immunoSEQ multiplex PCR. In the table there are some 140,000 clones, around 90% of which are singletons. The sample consisted of peripheral blood, taken on day 0 of AZD1222 vaccination. The receptors here all came from an adult in good health.

The chain recombines TRBV4-3 with TRBJ2-1, with a tentative D call TRBD2 (6 bases). Looked up from germline, CDR1 is LGHNA and CDR2 is YSLEER. The CDR3 contains 16 residues. Trimming left V 0 bases short and J 9 bases short, with 18 bases between. In DNA form, the CDR3 reads TGCGCCAGCAGCCAAGAGCTACTAGCCCGGGAGAGTGAGCAGTTCTTC. Its protein is CASSQELLARESEQFF.

The chain is built from TRBV11-2 and TRBJ1-4, with D uncertain. The CDR3 covers 15 residues. V was pared by 5 bases and J by 8 bases, with 18 bases between. The germline CDR1 and CDR2 sequences are SGHAT and FQNNGV. The CDR3 loop reads CASSPPPAGREKLFF. The DNA of the CDR3 is TGTGCCAGCAGCCCCCCCCCGGCAGGCCGCGAAAAACTGTTTTTT.

DNA of the CDR3: TGTGCCAGTAGTATAAAGTGGGCAGACGAAGCTTTCTTT. Its protein product is CASSIKWADEAFF. The gene calls are TRBV19 and TRBJ1-1; D is undetermined. This CDR3 region has 13 residues. V dropped 2 bases and J dropped 8 bases, with 12 bases sitting between them. Germline values: CDR1 LNHDA, CDR2 SQIVND (reference sequence).

The chain carries TRBV12-3 or TRBV12-4 and TRBJ1-1; D is ambiguous. The V end lost 4 bases, the J end lost 8 bases, and 8 bases lay between the germline ends. The CDR3 is 11 amino acids. CDR3 sequence (DNA): TGTGCCAGCAGTTCCGGGCCAGAAGCTTTCTTT. Encoded protein: CASSSGPEAFF.

The chain recombines TRBV28 with TRBJ2-3; the match to TRBD2 covers 8 bases. The CDR3 runs to 15 residues. In germline, CDR1 is MDHEN, CDR2 SYDVKM. V lost 3 bases to trimming and J lost 3 bases; unmatched junction nucleotides: 5. CDR3 sequence: CASSLPSGLTDTQYF. Written as DNA, the CDR3 is TGTGCCAGCAGTTTGCCTAGCGGGCTTACAGATACGCAGTATTTT.

In the case of this clone: Different DNA sequences within this sample yield the same CDR3. The chain is built from TRBV4-3 and TRBJ1-4, with unresolved D. The CDR3 length is 16 residues. The germline V gene encodes CDR1 LGHNA and CDR2 YSLEER. V lost 3 bases and J 2 bases, leaving 13 bases between the germline ends. Here the CDR3 reads CASSQEGSGTNEKLFF. The CDR3 region has the DNA TGCGCCAGCAGCCAGGAGGGATCGGGCACTAATGAAAAACTGTTTTTT.

This chain joins TRBV6-6 and TRBJ1-2, with 7 bases identical to TRBD1. Looked up from germline, CDR1 is MNHNY and CDR2 is SVGAGI (reference sequence). The CDR3 has 14 residues. Losses at the gene ends were 2 bases for V and 6 bases for J; bases not matched to a gene: 6. The CDR3 sequence is CASSYNPGGHGYTF. CDR3 nucleotide sequence: TGTGCCAGCAGTTACAACCCAGGGGGTCATGGCTACACCTTC.

The rearrangement uses TRBV6-5 and TRBJ1-3; D not resolved. Germline CDR1 MNHEY, CDR2 SVGAGI. The V and J ends lost 5 bases and 4 bases respectively, with 6 bases between them. There are 12 residues in the CDR3. This chain's CDR3 is CASSPGGNTIYF. For the CDR3, the DNA is TGTGCCAGCAGTCCCGGGGGAAACACCATATATTTT.

The chain employs TRBV7-9 and TRBJ1-5, with D tentatively TRBD1 (5 bases). V was pared by 6 bases and J by 0 bases, with 12 bases between. Germline-derived CDR1 and CDR2 are SEHNR and FQNEAQ (reference sequence). This CDR3 has 15 residues. The CDR3 DNA reads as TGTGCCAGCAGTCGGTTGGGGGGTAGCAATCAGCCCCAGCATTTT. Translation: CASSRLGGSNQPQHF. Full variable domain (rest looked up from reference TRBV7-9 and TRBJ1-5): DTGVSQNPRHKITKRGQNVTFRCDPISEHNRLYWYRQTLGQGPEFLTYFQNEAQLEKSRLLSDRFSAERPKGSFSTLEIQRTEQGDSAMYLCASSRLGGSNQPQHFGDGTRLSIL.

Here the CDR3 DNA reads TGTGCCAGCAGTTTTTACAGGGGGCTCTATAATTCACCCCTCCACTTT. Amino acid sequence: CASSFYRGLYNSPLHF. The V call is TRBV2, the J call TRBJ1-6; 9 positions agree with TRBD1. The CDR3 spans 16 residues. V lost 5 bases to trimming and J lost 3 bases; unmatched junction nucleotides: 5. CDR1 is SNHLY, CDR2 FYNNEI, per germline.

This chain links TRBV5-6 with TRBJ1-6; tentatively, D is TRBD1 (6 bases). CDR3 length: 15 residues. Trimming shortened V by 0 bases and J by 6 bases, and 10 bases separated the two germline ends. Per the germline V gene, CDR1 is SGHDT and CDR2 is YYEEEE. The CDR3 spells CASSLGWGANSPLHF. The CDR3 coding sequence is TGTGCCAGCAGCTTGGGGTGGGGGGCTAATTCACCCCTCCACTTT.

The chain couples TRBV11-3 to TRBJ2-2; D remains ambiguous. The V end was cut by 1 base, the J end by 6 bases, with 6 bases between. The CDR3 runs to 13 residues. The germline V gene encodes CDR1 SGHNT and CDR2 YENEEA. The CDR3 coding sequence is TGTGCCAGCAGCTTAGGCATCCCCGGGGAGCTGTTTTTT. Translation: CASSLGIPGELFF.

There are a few counts of this clone. The genes are TRBV20-1 and TRBJ2-7; 9 nucleotides agree with TRBD1. The CDR3 sequence is 14 residues long. V lost 3 bases, J lost 5 bases, and 8 bases stayed unmatched. Germline CDR1 is DFQATT and CDR2 is SNEGSKA (reference sequence). The DNA for the CDR3 is TGCAGTGCTAGTGGGGGACAGGGAAAGGACGAGCAGTACTTC. This translates into CSASGGQGKDEQYF.

The genes are TRBV30 and TRBJ1-2, with D unclear. CDR3 size: 13 residues. Looked up from germline, CDR1 is GTSNPN and CDR2 is SVGIG (reference sequence). The germline V and J ends were trimmed by 2 bases and 6 bases, with 13 bases remaining between them. The CDR3: CAWSTRAQNGYTF. For the CDR3, the DNA is TGTGCCTGGAGTACTCGGGCCCAAAATGGCTACACCTTC.

J is TRBJ2-2 and V is TRBV9, with 9 bases identical to TRBD1. The CDR3 sequence is 15 residues long. V lost 0 bases to trimming and J lost 7 bases; unmatched junction nucleotides: 4. Germline V lookup: CDR1 SGDLS, CDR2 YYNGEE. In DNA, the CDR3 is TGTGCCAGCAGCGTAGTACAGGGGGCCGGCGGGGAGCTGTTTTTT. Its translation: CASSVVQGAGGELFF.

For the CDR3, the DNA is TGTGCCAGCAGTCCGAGGTTGACTGGGGCCAACGTCCTGACTTTC. Protein sequence: CASSPRLTGANVLTF. The chain uses TRBV27 and TRBJ2-6; D is undetermined. This CDR3 comprises 15 residues. In germline, CDR1 is MNHEY, CDR2 SMNVEV (reference sequence). V was clipped by 5 bases and J by 2 bases, with 10 bases between them. The variable domain in full, completed from reference TRBV27 and TRBJ2-6, reads EAQVTQNPRYLITVTGKKLTVTCSQNMNHEYMSWYRQDPGLGLRQIYYSMNVEVTDKGDVPEGYKVSRKEKRNFPLILESPSPNQTSLYFCASSPRLTGANVLTFGAGSRLTVL.

The chain links TRBV10-3 to TRBJ1-2; weak D call: TRBD1 (5 bases). CDR1 is ENHRY and CDR2 is SYGVKD in the germline V gene. The CDR3 has 14 amino acids. V was pared by 5 bases and J by 8 bases, with 18 bases between. CDR3 in DNA: TGTGCCATCAGTCTTCACGAGGACATTGGAGGCTACACCTTC. Translated, it gives CAISLHEDIGGYTF.

The chain links TRBV7-9 to TRBJ2-7, with D possibly being TRBD2 (5 bases). CDR3 length: 14 residues. The germline CDR1 and CDR2 sequences are SEHNR and FQNEAQ (reference sequence). Between the trimmed V and J ends, which lost 4 bases and 3 bases, there was a span of 13 bases. The CDR3, as DNA: TGTGCCAGCAGCTCGTCCTGGGGAGTCTACGAGCAGTACTTC. This translates into CASSSSWGVYEQYF.

The chain has TRBV28 and TRBJ2-1; tentatively, D is TRBD2 (6 bases). V was cut by 3 bases and J by 4 bases, with 19 bases left in between. The length of the CDR3 is 17 residues. The germline V gene has CDR1 MDHEN and CDR2 SYDVKM. DNA of the CDR3: TGTGCCAGCAGTTTCCCGGGGGTAGCGGACCTATACAATGAGCAGTTCTTC. Its protein is CASSFPGVADLYNEQFF. Complete variable domain (other parts from reference TRBV28 and TRBJ2-1): DVKVTQSSRYLVKRTGEKVFLECVQDMDHENMFWYRQDPGLGLRLIYFSYDVKMKEKGDIPEGYSVSREKKERFSLILESASTNQTSMYLCASSFPGVADLYNEQFFGPGTRLTVL.